This TCR beta chain originates from a study of cytomegalovirus exposure and HLA in healthy donors. A multiplex PCR was run with 60 Vbeta primers and 13 Jbeta primers. TCRdb keeps only in-frame clones here, not all; method: immunoSEQ multiplex PCR. In the table there are 200,000 to 250,000 clones, about 75% of which are singletons. Per germline, CDR1 MNHNS and CDR2 SASEGT. After removal of 8 bases from V and 3 bases from J, the junction contained 5 bases not matched to a gene. The CDR3 has 15 residues. The sequence was obtained from a woman aged 25 to 45 in good health and CMV-seronegative. The sequenced sample was PBMCs. V is TRBV6-1 and J is TRBJ1-5, with 12 nucleotides matching TRBD1. CDR3 amino acids: CASGDRGPPNQPQHF. The CDR3 DNA reads TGTGCCAGCGGGGACAGGGGGCCACCCAATCAGCCCCAGCATTTT.